This entry features one T cell receptor (beta chain) sequence. Its antigen is unidentified. This entry belongs to a study of cytomegalovirus exposure and HLA in healthy donors. Study observations and caveats: Several top significant clusters appeared, in a later analysis, to be linked to common viral pathogens.

The PCR ran on 60 Vbeta and 13 Jbeta primers. Produced via immunoSEQ multiplex PCR; TCRdb's table is partial and in-frame only. The sample has approximately 140,000 clones, around 78% seen once. The sequenced sample was PBMCs. The receptor comes from a woman under 30 in good health and CMV-seronegative.

The CDR3 sequence is CASSVGQEHSGANVLTF. For the CDR3, the DNA is TGTGCCAGCAGCGTCGGACAGGAGCACTCTGGGGCCAACGTCCTGACTTTC. This rearrangement joins TRBV9 to TRBJ2-6, with 7 bases identical to TRBD1. The CDR3 spans 17 residues. J lost 0 bases, V lost 2 bases, and 5 bases had no gene match. CDR1 is SGDLS and CDR2 is YYNGEE in the germline V gene.